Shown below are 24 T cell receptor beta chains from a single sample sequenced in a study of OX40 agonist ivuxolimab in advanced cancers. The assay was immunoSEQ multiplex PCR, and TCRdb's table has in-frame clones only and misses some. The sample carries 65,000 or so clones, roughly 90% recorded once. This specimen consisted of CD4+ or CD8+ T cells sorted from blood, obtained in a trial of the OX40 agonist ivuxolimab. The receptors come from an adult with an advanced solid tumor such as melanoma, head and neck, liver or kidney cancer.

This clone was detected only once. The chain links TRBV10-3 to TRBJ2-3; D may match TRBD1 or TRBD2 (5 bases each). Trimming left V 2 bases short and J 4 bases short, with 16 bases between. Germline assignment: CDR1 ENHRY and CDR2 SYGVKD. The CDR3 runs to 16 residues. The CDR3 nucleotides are TGTGCCATCAGTGAGCGCGATTCACGGGGCTCAGATACGCAGTATTTT. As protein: CAISERDSRGSDTQYF.

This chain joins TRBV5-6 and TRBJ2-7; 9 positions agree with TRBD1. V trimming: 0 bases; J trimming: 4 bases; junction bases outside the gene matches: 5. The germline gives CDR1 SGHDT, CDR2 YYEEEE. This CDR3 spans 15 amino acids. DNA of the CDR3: TGTGCCAGCAGCTTGGTGGACAGGGGTATATACGAGCAGTACTTC. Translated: CASSLVDRGIYEQYF.

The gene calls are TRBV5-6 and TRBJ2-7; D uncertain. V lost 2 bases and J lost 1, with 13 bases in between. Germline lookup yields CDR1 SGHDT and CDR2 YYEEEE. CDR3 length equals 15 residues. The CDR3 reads CASSFPLGSSYEQYF. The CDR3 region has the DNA TGTGCCAGCAGCTTTCCCCTTGGCAGTTCCTACGAGCAGTACTTC. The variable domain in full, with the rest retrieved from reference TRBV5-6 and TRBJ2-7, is DAGVTQSPTHLIKTRGQQVTLRCSPKSGHDTVSWYQQALGQGPQFIFQYYEEEERQRGNFPDRFSGHQFPNYSSELNVNALLLGDSALYLCASSFPLGSSYEQYFGPGTRLTVT.

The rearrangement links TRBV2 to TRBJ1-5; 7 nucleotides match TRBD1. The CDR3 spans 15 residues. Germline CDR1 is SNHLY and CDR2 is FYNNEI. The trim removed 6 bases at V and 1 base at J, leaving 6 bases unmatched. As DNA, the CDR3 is TGTGCCAGCAGCCCCGACAGGGCCAGCAATCAGCCCCAGCATTTT. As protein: CASSPDRASNQPQHF.

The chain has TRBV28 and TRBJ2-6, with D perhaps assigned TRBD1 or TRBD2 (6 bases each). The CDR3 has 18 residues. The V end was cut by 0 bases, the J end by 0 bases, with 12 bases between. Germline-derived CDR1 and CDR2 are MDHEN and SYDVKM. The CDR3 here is CASSLWGGGFSGANVLTF. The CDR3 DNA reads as TGTGCCAGCAGTTTATGGGGGGGCGGTTTCTCTGGGGCCAACGTCCTGACTTTC. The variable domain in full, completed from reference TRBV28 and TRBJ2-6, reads DVKVTQSSRYLVKRTGEKVFLECVQDMDHENMFWYRQDPGLGLRLIYFSYDVKMKEKGDIPEGYSVSREKKERFSLILESASTNQTSMYLCASSLWGGGFSGANVLTFGAGSRLTVL.

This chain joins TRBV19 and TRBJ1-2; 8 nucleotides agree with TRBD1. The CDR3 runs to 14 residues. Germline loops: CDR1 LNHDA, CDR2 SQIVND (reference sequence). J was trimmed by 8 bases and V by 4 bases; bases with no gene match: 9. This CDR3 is CASSTPAGGGGYTF. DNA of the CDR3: TGTGCCAGTAGTACCCCCGCAGGGGGCGGAGGCTACACCTTC.

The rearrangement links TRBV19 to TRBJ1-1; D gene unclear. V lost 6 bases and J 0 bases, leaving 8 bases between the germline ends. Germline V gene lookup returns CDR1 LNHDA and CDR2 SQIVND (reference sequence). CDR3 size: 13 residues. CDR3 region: CASRLFVNTEAFF. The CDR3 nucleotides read TGTGCCAGTAGACTTTTTGTGAACACTGAAGCTTTCTTT.

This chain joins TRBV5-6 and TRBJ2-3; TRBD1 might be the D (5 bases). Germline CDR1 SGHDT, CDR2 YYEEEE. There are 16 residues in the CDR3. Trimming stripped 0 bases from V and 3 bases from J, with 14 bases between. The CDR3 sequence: CASSLVSDSPTDTQYF. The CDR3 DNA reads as TGTGCCAGCAGCTTGGTTTCAGACAGTCCAACAGATACGCAGTATTTT. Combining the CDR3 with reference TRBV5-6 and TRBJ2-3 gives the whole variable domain DAGVTQSPTHLIKTRGQQVTLRCSPKSGHDTVSWYQQALGQGPQFIFQYYEEEERQRGNFPDRFSGHQFPNYSSELNVNALLLGDSALYLCASSLVSDSPTDTQYFGPGTRLTVL.

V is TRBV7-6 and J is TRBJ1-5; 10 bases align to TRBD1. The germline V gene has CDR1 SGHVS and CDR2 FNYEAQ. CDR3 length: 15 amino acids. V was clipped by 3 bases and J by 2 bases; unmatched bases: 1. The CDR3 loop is CASSFGTGGNQPQHF. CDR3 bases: TGTGCCAGCAGCTTCGGGACAGGGGGCAATCAGCCCCAGCATTTT.

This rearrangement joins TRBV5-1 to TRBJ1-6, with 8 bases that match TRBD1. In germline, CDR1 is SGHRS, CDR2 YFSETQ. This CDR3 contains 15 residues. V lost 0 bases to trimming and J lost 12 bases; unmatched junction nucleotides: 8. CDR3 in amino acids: CASSLETGQVEPLHF. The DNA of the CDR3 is TGCGCCAGCAGCTTGGAAACGGGACAGGTTGAACCCCTCCACTTT.

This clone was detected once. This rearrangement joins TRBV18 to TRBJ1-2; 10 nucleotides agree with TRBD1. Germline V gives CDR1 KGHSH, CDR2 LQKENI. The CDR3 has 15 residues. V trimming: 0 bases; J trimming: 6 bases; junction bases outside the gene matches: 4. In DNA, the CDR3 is TGTGCCAGCTCACCACCTACGGACAGGGGGGATGGCTACACCTTC. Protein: CASSPPTDRGDGYTF.

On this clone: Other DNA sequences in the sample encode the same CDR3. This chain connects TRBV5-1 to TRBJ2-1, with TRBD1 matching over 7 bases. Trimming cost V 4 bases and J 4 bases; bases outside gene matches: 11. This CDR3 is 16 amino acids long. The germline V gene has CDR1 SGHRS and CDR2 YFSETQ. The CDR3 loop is CASSPEPGQFYNEQFF. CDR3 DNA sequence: TGCGCCAGCAGCCCCGAACCGGGACAGTTTTACAATGAGCAGTTCTTC.

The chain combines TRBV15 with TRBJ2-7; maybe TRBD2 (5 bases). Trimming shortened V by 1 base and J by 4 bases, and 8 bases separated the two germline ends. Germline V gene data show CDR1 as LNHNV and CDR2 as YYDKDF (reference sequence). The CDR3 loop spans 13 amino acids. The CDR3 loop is CATSRGSGYEQYF. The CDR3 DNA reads TGTGCCACCAGCAGAGGGTCGGGATACGAGCAGTACTTC.

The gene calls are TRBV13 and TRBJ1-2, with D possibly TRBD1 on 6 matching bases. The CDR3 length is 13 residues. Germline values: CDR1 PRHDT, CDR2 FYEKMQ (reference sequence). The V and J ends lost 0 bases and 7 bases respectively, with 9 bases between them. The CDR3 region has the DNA TGTGCCAGCAGCTTAGGGAGGACAGCTGGCTACACCTTC. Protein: CASSLGRTAGYTF.

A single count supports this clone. The CDR3 DNA is TGTGCCAGCAGTGAGTTAAGCTACGAGCAGTACTTC. Protein: CASSELSYEQYF. The rearrangement joins TRBV2 to TRBJ2-7; D unresolved. V lost 3 bases and J lost 3, with 6 bases in between. The CDR3 has 12 amino acids. The germline CDR1 and CDR2 sequences are SNHLY and FYNNEI. Together with reference TRBV2 and TRBJ2-7, the CDR3 gives the full variable domain: EPEVTQTPSHQVTQMGQEVILRCVPISNHLYFYWYRQILGQKVEFLVSFYNNEISEKSEIFDDQFSVERPDGSNFTLKIRSTKLEDSAMYFCASSELSYEQYFGPGTRLTVT.

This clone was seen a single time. The DNA for the CDR3 is TGTGCCAGCAGCTTCATTGCGGGACAGGGAAAGAACGAGCAGTACTTC. This translates into CASSFIAGQGKNEQYF. The chain combines TRBV7-9 with TRBJ2-7; 9 bases are a match to TRBD1. CDR1 and CDR2 from the germline V gene are SEHNR and FQNEAQ (reference sequence). The CDR3 runs 16 residues. With V trimmed by 3 bases and J by 5 bases, 11 bases remained unmatched.

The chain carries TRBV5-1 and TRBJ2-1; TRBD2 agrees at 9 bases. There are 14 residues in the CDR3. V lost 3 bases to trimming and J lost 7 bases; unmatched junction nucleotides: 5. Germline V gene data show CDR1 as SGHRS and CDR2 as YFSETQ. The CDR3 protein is CASSSRGGANEQFF. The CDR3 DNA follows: TGCGCCAGCAGCTCCCGCGGGGGGGCTAATGAGCAGTTCTTC.

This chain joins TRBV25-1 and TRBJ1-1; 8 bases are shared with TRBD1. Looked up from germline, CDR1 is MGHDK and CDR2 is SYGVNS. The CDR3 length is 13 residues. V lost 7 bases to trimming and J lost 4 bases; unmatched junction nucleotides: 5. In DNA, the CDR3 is TGTGCCAGCACCCCAGGGGGCCGCACTGAAGCTTTCTTT. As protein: CASTPGGRTEAFF. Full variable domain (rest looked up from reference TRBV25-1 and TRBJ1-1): EADIYQTPRYLVIGTGKKITLECSQTMGHDKMYWYQQDPGMELHLIHYSYGVNSTEKGDLSSESTVSRIRTEHFPLTLESARPSHTSQYLCASTPGGRTEAFFGQGTRLTVV.

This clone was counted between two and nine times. Written as DNA, the CDR3 is TGCAGCGTTGGATGGTCGAAGGGCGCAGATACGCAGTATTTT. It translates to CSVGWSKGADTQYF. The chain joins TRBV29-1 to TRBJ2-3; no definite D call. The CDR3 has 14 amino acids. The V end was cut by 4 bases, the J end by 4 bases, with 15 bases between. Germline values: CDR1 SQVTM, CDR2 ANQGSEA.

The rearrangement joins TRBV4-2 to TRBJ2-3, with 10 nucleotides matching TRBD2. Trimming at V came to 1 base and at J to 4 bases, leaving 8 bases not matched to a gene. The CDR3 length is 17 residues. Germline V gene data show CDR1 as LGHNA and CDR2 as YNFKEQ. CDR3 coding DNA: TGTGCCAGCAGCCAAGGGGGTAGCGGGGGGCCGTCAGATACGCAGTATTTT. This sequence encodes CASSQGGSGGPSDTQYF.

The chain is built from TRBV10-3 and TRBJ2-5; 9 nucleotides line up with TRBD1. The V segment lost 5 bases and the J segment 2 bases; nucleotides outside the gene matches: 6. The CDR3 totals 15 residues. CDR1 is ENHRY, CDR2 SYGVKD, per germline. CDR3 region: CAISSDRGIQETQYF. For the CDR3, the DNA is TGTGCCATCAGTTCCGACAGGGGGATTCAAGAGACCCAGTACTTC.

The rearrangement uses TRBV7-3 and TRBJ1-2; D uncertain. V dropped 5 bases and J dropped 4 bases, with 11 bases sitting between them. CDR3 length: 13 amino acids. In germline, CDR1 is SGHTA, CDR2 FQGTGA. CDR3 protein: CASSPDAGYGYTF. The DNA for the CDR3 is TGTGCCAGCAGCCCCGACGCAGGCTATGGCTACACCTTC.

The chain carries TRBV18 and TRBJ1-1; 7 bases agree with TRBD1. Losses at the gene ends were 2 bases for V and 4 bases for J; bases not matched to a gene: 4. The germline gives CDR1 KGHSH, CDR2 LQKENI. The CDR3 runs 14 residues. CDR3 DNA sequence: TGTGCCAGCTCACCAGACAGGGCGGGCACTGAAGCTTTCTTT. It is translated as CASSPDRAGTEAFF.

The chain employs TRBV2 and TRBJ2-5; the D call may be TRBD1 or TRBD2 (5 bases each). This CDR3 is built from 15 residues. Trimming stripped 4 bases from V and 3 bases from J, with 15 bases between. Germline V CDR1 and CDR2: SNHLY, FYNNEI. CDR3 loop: CASSVGQPGEETQYF. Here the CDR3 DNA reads TGTGCCAGCAGTGTAGGACAACCCGGGGAAGAGACCCAGTACTTC.